In its sample, the clone carrying this T cell receptor beta chain was seen once. This CDR3 is 14 amino acids long. V was shortened by 2 bases and J by 3 bases, with 7 bases between the two germline ends. The V gene's germline CDR1 is MDHEN and CDR2 SYDVKM. Original handling: Using reference gene primer amplification, nucleated cell counts were estimated. Using immunoSEQ multiplex PCR, the repertoire was profiled, and TCRdb retains in-frame clones only, with some absent. Clone size and the V and J calls come from that table; the DNA yielded D and trimming. The data hold fewer than 65,000 clones, with about 86% observed a single time. The data derive from a study of blood T cell repertoires in COVID-19. Across the whole study: Material from acute and convalescent COVID-19 was sourced from the United States, Italy and Spain. Sources were T cells, B-cell-depleted T cells, or PBMCs; the material itself was cDNA or gDNA.

Sequencing used peripheral blood. This clonotype was sampled from a human donor in a cohort sampled during active COVID-19. The rearrangement uses TRBV28 and TRBJ2-2; unclear D gene. The CDR3: CASSLISYTGELFF. The CDR3 nucleotides are TGTGCCAGCAGTTTAATATCCTACACCGGGGAGCTGTTTTTT.